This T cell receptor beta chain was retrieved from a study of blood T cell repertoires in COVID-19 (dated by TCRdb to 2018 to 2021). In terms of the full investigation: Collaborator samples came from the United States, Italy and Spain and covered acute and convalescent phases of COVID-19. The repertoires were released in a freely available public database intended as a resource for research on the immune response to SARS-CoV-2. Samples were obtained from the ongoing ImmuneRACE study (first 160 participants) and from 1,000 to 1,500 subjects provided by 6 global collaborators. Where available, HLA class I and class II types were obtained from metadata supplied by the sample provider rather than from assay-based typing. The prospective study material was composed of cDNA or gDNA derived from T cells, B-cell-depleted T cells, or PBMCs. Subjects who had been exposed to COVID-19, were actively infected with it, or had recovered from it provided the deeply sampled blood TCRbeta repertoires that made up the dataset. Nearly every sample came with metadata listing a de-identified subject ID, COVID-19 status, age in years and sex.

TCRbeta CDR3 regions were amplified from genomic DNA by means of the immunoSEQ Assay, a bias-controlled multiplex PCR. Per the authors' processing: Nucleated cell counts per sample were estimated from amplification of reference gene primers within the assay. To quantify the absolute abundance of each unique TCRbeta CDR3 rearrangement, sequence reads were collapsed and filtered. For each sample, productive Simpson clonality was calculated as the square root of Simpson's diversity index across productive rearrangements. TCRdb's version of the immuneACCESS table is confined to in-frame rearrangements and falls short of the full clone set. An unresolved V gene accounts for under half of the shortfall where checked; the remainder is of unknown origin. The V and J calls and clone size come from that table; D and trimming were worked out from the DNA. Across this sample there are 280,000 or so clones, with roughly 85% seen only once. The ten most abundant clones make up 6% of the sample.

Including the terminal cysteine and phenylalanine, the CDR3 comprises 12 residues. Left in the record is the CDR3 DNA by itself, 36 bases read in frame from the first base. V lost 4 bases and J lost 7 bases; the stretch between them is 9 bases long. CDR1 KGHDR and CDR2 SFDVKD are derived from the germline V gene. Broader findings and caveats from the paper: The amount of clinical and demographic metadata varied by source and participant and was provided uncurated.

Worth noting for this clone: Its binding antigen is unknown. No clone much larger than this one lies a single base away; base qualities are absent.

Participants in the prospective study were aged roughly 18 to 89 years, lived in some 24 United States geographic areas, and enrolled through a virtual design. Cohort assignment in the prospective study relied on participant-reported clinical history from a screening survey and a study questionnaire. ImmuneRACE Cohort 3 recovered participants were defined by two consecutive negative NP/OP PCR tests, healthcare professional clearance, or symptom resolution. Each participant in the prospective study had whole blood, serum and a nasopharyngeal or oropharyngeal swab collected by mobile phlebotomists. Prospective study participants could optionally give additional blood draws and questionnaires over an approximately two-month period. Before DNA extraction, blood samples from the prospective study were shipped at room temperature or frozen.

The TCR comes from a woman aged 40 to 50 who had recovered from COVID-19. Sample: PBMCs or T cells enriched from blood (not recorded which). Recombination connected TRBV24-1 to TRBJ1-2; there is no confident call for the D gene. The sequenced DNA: TGTGCCACCAGTGACCCGGGTGCTGGCTACACCTTC. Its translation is CATSDPGAGYTF.